Presented here are 24 T cell receptor beta chains from one specimen sequenced in a study of blood T cell repertoires in COVID-19. Sequencing used immunoSEQ multiplex PCR; TCRdb keeps in-frame clones, though not all of them. This repertoire shows some 230,000 clones, roughly 85% found once; its top ten account for about 2.2%. The sample comprised peripheral blood. These receptors all come from a man aged 25-45 years who had recovered from COVID-19.

This chain uses TRBV5-8 with TRBJ1-1; D is possibly TRBD1 (5 bases). The germline V and J ends were trimmed by 4 bases and 2 bases, with 12 bases remaining between them. Germline CDR1 reads SGHTS; CDR2 reads YDEGEE. CDR3 length equals 14 residues. CDR3 amino acids: CASSKWGLNTEAFF. As DNA, the CDR3 is TGTGCCAGCAGCAAGTGGGGCTTAAACACTGAAGCTTTCTTT. Variable domain in full (rest from reference TRBV5-8 and TRBJ1-1): EAGVTQSPTHLIKTRGQQATLRCSPISGHTSVYWYQQALGLGLQFLLWYDEGEERNRGNFPPRFSGRQFPNYSSELNVNALELEDSALYLCASSKWGLNTEAFFGQGTRLTVV.

The rearrangement joins TRBV15 to TRBJ1-2, with D unresolved. Deletions cut 4 bases from V and 1 base from J, with 7 bases between. Per the germline V gene, CDR1 is LNHNV and CDR2 is YYDKDF (reference sequence). The CDR3 is 13 residues long. CDR3 sequence: CATSNTLNYGYTF. In DNA form, the CDR3 reads TGTGCCACCAGCAACACCCTTAACTATGGCTACACCTTC.

This chain connects TRBV7-9 to TRBJ1-2; 12 nucleotides line up with TRBD1. This CDR3 is 16 amino acids long. Unmatched junction bases numbered 4, after V lost 4 bases and J lost 1 base. Germline V CDR1 and CDR2: SEHNR, FQNEAQ (reference sequence). The CDR3 sequence: CASSSGTGGRNYGYTF. CDR3 nucleotide sequence: TGTGCCAGCAGCTCCGGGACAGGGGGCCGTAACTATGGCTACACCTTC.

The V gene is TRBV7-2, the J gene TRBJ2-1; D gene ambiguous. CDR1 and CDR2 (germline): SGHTA, FQGNSA. The CDR3 totals 15 residues. With 0 bases removed from V and 0 bases from J, the gap between germline ends came to 6 bases. The CDR3 reads CASSLAYSSYNEQFF. DNA of the CDR3: TGTGCCAGCAGCTTAGCCTATAGCTCCTACAATGAGCAGTTCTTC.

V is TRBV24-1 and J is TRBJ2-3, with TRBD1 as a possible D gene (5 bases). The germline V and J ends were trimmed by 8 bases and 6 bases, with 8 bases remaining between them. The CDR3 consists of 11 residues. CDR1 KGHDR and CDR2 SFDVKD come from the germline V gene. The CDR3: CATTKGDTQYF. The CDR3 nucleotides read TGTGCCACCACCAAGGGGGATACGCAGTATTTT.

The rearrangement joins TRBV11-2 to TRBJ2-1, with D maybe TRBD1 (5 bases). This CDR3 has 15 residues. V was clipped by 1 base and J by 1 base, with 8 bases between them. Per the germline V gene, CDR1 is SGHAT and CDR2 is FQNNGV. DNA for the CDR3: TGTGCCAGCAGCTTAGTCACAGGTTCCTACAATGAGCAGTTCTTC. This gives the protein CASSLVTGSYNEQFF.

Here the CDR3 reads CASSLYQGMDHEQYF. The DNA for the CDR3 is TGTGCCAGCAGTTTATACCAGGGGATGGACCACGAGCAGTACTTC. The J gene is TRBJ2-7, the V gene TRBV28; TRBD1 might be the D (6 bases). The germline V gene has CDR1 MDHEN and CDR2 SYDVKM. V was clipped by 1 base and J by 5 bases, with 15 bases between them. This CDR3 has 15 amino acids.

The V and J genes are TRBV6-5 and TRBJ2-6, with unresolved D. V lost 7 bases to trimming and J lost 0 bases, with 10 bases between them. This CDR3 region has 15 residues. The V gene's germline CDR1 is MNHEY and CDR2 SVGAGI. CDR3 in amino acids: CASISGSSGANVLTF. CDR3 DNA: TGTGCCAGCATATCTGGCAGCTCTGGGGCCAACGTCCTGACTTTC.

The V and J genes are TRBV4-3 and TRBJ1-1; unclear D gene. This CDR3 is 14 amino acids long. Trimming removed 1 base from V and 4 bases from J, with 10 bases in between. CDR1 is LGHNA and CDR2 is YSLEER in the germline V gene. CDR3 region: CASSQVSGPTEAFF. Here the CDR3 DNA reads TGCGCCAGCAGCCAAGTATCTGGGCCCACTGAAGCTTTCTTT.

This chain joins TRBV6-4 and TRBJ2-6; a weak D match, TRBD1 (6 bases). Germline CDR1 MRHNA, CDR2 SNTAGT. CDR3 length: 16 residues. V lost 4 bases to trimming and J lost 2 bases, with 12 bases between them. CDR3 protein: CASSVQGFTGANVLTF. In DNA form, the CDR3 reads TGTGCCAGCAGTGTCCAGGGGTTCACTGGGGCCAACGTCCTGACTTTC.

A few counts support this clone. The germline gene is not matched at one end of the junction; a read error may be the cause. The CDR3 loop is CASSKSGTQNTEAFF. In DNA, the CDR3 is TGCGCCAGCAGTAAGTCCGGGACACAGAACACTGAAGCTTTCTTT. This chain uses TRBV10-1 with TRBJ1-1; weak D call: TRBD1 (6 bases). From germline, CDR1 is WNHNN and CDR2 SYGVQD (reference sequence). The CDR3 consists of 15 residues.

V usage is TRBV2 and J usage is TRBJ2-2, with D unresolved. Trimming stripped 8 bases from V and 4 bases from J, with 17 bases between. The germline CDR1 and CDR2 sequences are SNHLY and FYNNEI. This CDR3 has 15 amino acids. This chain's CDR3 is CASSSLPPGTGELFF. CDR3 sequence (DNA): TGTGCCAGCTCTTCCTTACCCCCGGGCACCGGGGAGCTGTTTTTT.

This clone was seen a few times. The rearrangement uses TRBV15 and TRBJ1-1; the match to TRBD1 covers 8 bases. Unmatched junction bases numbered 5, after V lost 3 bases and J lost 5 bases. Germline assignment: CDR1 LNHNV and CDR2 YYDKDF (reference sequence). The CDR3 runs to 14 residues. The CDR3: CATSSRTGFTEAFF. The CDR3 region has the DNA TGTGCCACCAGCAGCCGGACAGGGTTTACTGAAGCTTTCTTT.

The chain joins TRBV6-2 or TRBV6-3 to TRBJ1-4; TRBD1 might be the D (5 bases). The CDR3 sequence is 16 residues long. Trimming took off 2 bases at V and 5 bases at J, with 15 bases between the two ends. In germline, CDR1 is MNHEY, CDR2 SVGEGT. The CDR3 nucleotides are TGTGCCAGCAGTTACCACAGGACGGTGATGAATGAAAAACTGTTTTTT. Translation: CASSYHRTVMNEKLFF.

On this clone itself: The same CDR3 arises from other DNA sequences in this sample as well. The CDR3 DNA reads TGTGCCAGCAGTCCGACAGGGGGCTATGGCTACACCTTC. Residues: CASSPTGGYGYTF. The chain is built from TRBV27 and TRBJ1-2; 9 positions match TRBD1. The junction had 2 bases not matched to a gene; V was cut back by 5 bases and J by 4 bases. Germline V gene lookup returns CDR1 MNHEY and CDR2 SMNVEV (reference sequence). The CDR3 runs to 13 residues.

The V and J genes are TRBV4-1 and TRBJ2-5, with D hard to call. Germline V CDR1 and CDR2: MGHRA, YSYEKL. V was pared by 1 base and J by 5 bases, with 8 bases between. The CDR3 extends over 13 amino acids. The CDR3 protein is CASSQAGSETQYF. CDR3 DNA: TGCGCCAGCAGCCAAGCGGGTTCCGAGACCCAGTACTTC.

The rearrangement links TRBV12-3 or TRBV12-4 to TRBJ2-2; 11 bases align to TRBD2. The CDR3 is 13 amino acids. Trimming cost V 11 bases and J 3 bases; bases outside gene matches: 2. The CDR3 is CAGGLADTGELFF. The CDR3 bases are TGTGCCGGGGGACTAGCGGACACCGGGGAGCTGTTTTTT.

The V gene is TRBV9, the J gene TRBJ1-3; 9 nucleotides agree with TRBD1. CDR1 is SGDLS and CDR2 is YYNGEE in the germline V gene. The trim removed 2 bases at V and 1 base at J, leaving 4 bases unmatched. This CDR3 comprises 16 residues. This chain's CDR3 is CASSVNRGLSGNTIYF. In DNA form, the CDR3 reads TGTGCCAGCAGCGTGAACAGGGGGCTGTCTGGAAACACCATATATTTT.

The chain employs TRBV3-1 (or the pseudogene TRBV3-2) and TRBJ1-3; D not certain. Between the trimmed V and J ends, which lost 4 bases and 1 base, there was a span of 14 bases. Germline V lookup: CDR1 LGHDT, CDR2 YNNKEL (reference sequence). This CDR3 region has 16 residues. The CDR3 nucleotides read TGTGCCAGCAGCCTTCTTTCGTCGGGGTCTGGAAACACCATATATTTT. Protein: CASSLLSSGSGNTIYF.

The V gene is TRBV18, the J gene TRBJ2-2; D is perhaps TRBD1 (5 bases). The length of the CDR3 is 14 residues. Germline CDR1 is KGHSH and CDR2 is LQKENI. Trimming removed 3 bases from V and 4 bases from J, with 9 bases in between. For the CDR3, the DNA is TGTGCCAGCTCACCTGACAGTACCACCGGGGAGCTGTTTTTT. Amino acid sequence: CASSPDSTTGELFF.

V gene TRBV2 combines with J gene TRBJ1-4; D remains unclear. The germline V and J ends were trimmed by 7 bases and 8 bases, with 26 bases remaining between them. Germline values: CDR1 SNHLY, CDR2 FYNNEI. The CDR3 has 17 amino acids. The CDR3 DNA follows: TGTGCCAGCAAGTTTGAGGAGGGCTGGGAATTAACGGAAAAACTGTTTTTT. Its protein is CASKFEEGWELTEKLFF.

This chain uses TRBV21-1 with TRBJ2-7; TRBD1 was called by the table and not checked on the DNA. TRBV21-1 is an annotated pseudogene. This CDR3 spans 14 amino acids. The CDR3, as DNA: TGTGCCAGCACTGACAGGGGGTTGGGGCTCGAGCAGTACTTC. Residues: CASTDRGLGLEQYF.

V gene TRBV30 combines with J gene TRBJ1-2, with D possibly being TRBD1 (6 bases). Germline values: CDR1 GTSNPN, CDR2 SVGIG (reference sequence). Trimming stripped 5 bases from V and 0 bases from J, with 13 bases between. This CDR3 spans 14 amino acids. In nucleotides, the CDR3 is TGTGCCTGGGGGGGCCTCATTTCTAACTATGGCTACACCTTC. It is translated as CAWGGLISNYGYTF.

The chain uses TRBV11-2 and TRBJ1-2, with TRBD1 identical over 8 bases. From germline, CDR1 is SGHAT and CDR2 FQNNGV. This CDR3 contains 16 residues. V shed 1 base and J 6 bases; nucleotides not matched to a gene: 10. CDR3 region: CASSLAGLGQGHGYTF. CDR3 DNA: TGTGCCAGCAGCTTAGCAGGCCTTGGACAGGGCCATGGCTACACCTTC.